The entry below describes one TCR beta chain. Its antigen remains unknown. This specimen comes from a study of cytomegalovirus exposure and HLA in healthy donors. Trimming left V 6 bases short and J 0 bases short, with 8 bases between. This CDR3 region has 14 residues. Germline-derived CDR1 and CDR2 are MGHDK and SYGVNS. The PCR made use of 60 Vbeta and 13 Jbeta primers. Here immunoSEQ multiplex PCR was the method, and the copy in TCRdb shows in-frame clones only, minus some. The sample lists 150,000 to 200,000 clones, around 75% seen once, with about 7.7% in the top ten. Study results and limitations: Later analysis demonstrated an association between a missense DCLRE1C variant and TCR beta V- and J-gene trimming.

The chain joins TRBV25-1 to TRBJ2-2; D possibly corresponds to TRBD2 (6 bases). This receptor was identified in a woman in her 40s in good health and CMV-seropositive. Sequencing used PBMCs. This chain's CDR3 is CASSGTSNTGELFF. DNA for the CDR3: TGTGCCAGCAGCGGGACTTCGAACACCGGGGAGCTGTTTTTT.